The rows below give T cell receptor beta chains drawn from one sample of a study of chemoradiotherapy in HPV16-positive cancers. Assay: immunoSEQ multiplex PCR; the TCRdb copy retains only in-frame clones and omits some. The table has fewer than 8,000 clones, 80% to 90% seen once; the top ten hold 7% to 9%. This specimen consisted of tumor tissue, obtained from a patient who underwent chemoradiotherapy. The receptors stem from a human donor with HPV-associated anogenital cancer. Each CDR3 is given with its conserved first and last residue. The D gene is left open where the match is weak. Clone size is given for some rows only: seen once, a few or many times, or a class if the clone is expanded.

d_call clone_size j_call v_call cdr3_nt cdr3_aa
- - TRBJ2-7 TRBV7-9 TGTGCCAGCAGCTCGGAATGGCTAGCCCCCCACGAGCAGTACTTC CASSSEWLAPHEQYF
- - TRBJ2-5 TRBV5-4 TGTGCCAGCAGCTTGGCGGGAGTCCAAGAGACCCAGTACTTC CASSLAGVQETQYF
- - TRBJ1-2 TRBV7-2 TGTGCCAGCAGCTCAGGAGGGGTTAACTATGGCTACACCTTC CASSSGGVNYGYTF
TRBD1 large TRBJ2-7 TRBV6-4 TGTGCCATACAAACCGGGACAGGGGCTATGTACGAGCAGTACTTC CAIQTGTGAMYEQYF
- - TRBJ1-3 TRBV10-1 TGCGCCAGCAGTGAAACGGGGTCCTCTGGAAACACCATATATTTT CASSETGSSGNTIYF
- - TRBJ2-7 TRBV12-5 TGTGCTAGTGGTTTGGTACGTAATGGACACTTCTACGAGCAGTACTTC CASGLVRNGHFYEQYF
- - TRBJ1-1 TRBV7-9 TGTGCCAGCAGCTTACGTACAGGGAACACTGAAGCTTTCTTT CASSLRTGNTEAFF
- - TRBJ2-7 TRBV7-9 TGTGCCAGCAGCCGCGCCAGAGGCGAGCAGTACTTC CASSRARGEQYF
- few TRBJ1-2 TRBV30 TGTGCCTGGCGGAACTATGGCTACACCTTC CAWRNYGYTF
- - TRBJ1-4 TRBV5-3 TGTGCCAGAAGCTCTGGACAGATTACAACTAATGAAAAACTGTTTTTT CARSSGQITTNEKLFF
- - TRBJ1-1 TRBV7-3 TGTGCCAGCAGCTTAACCTCCGACAGCACTGAAGCTTTCTTT CASSLTSDSTEAFF
- - TRBJ2-5 TRBV18 TGTGCCAGCTCTTCCACCGGGACCACCTTACCCATCCAAGAGACCCAGTACTTC CASSSTGTTLPIQETQYF
- - TRBJ2-7 TRBV18 TGTGCCAGCTCACCTCAGGGGATCGTCAACGAGCAGTACTTC CASSPQGIVNEQYF
- - TRBJ2-3 TRBV5-3 TGTGCCAGAAGCCCCACCGGGTTCGCCCTAGATCGGGATACGCAGTATTTT CARSPTGFALDRDTQYF
- - TRBJ2-7 TRBV14 TGTGCCAGCAGCCTATTAGGAGGACCGGCCTACGAGCAGTACTTC CASSLLGGPAYEQYF
- - TRBJ2-1 TRBV6-5 TGTGCCAGCAGCTTCGGGGAACCCTCCTACAATGAGCAGTTCTTC CASSFGEPSYNEQFF
- - TRBJ1-1 TRBV11-3 TGTGCCAGCAGCTTGGGGAGTATCACTGAAGCTTTCTTT CASSLGSITEAFF
- - TRBJ2-1 TRBV5-4 TGTGCCAGCAGCTTGGGAGCCGGGAGCTTCTTGGATGAGCAGTTCTTC CASSLGAGSFLDEQFF
TRBD2 once TRBJ2-7 TRBV6-5 TGTGCCAGCAGTTGGGGCTGGACGGGGGGCTACGAGCAGTACTTC CASSWGWTGGYEQYF
TRBD2 - TRBJ2-5 TRBV9 TGTGCCAGCAGCGCAAGACTAGCGGGAGGACCACGAGAGACCCAGTACTTC CASSARLAGGPRETQYF
- - TRBJ2-7 TRBV29-1 TGCAGCGTTGAAAAACAAGGCCACGAGCAGTACTTC CSVEKQGHEQYF
- - TRBJ1-4 TRBV27 TGTGCCAGCAGTCCCTCAGCGGGCAGGACTAATGAAAAACTGTTTTTT CASSPSAGRTNEKLFF
- - TRBJ1-1 TRBV6-1 TGTGCCAGCTCCGGGACCTTGAACACTGAAGCTTTCTTT CASSGTLNTEAFF
- - TRBJ2-3 TRBV25-1 TGTGCCAGCACTGGAGGGGTAAGCACAGATACGCAGTATTTT CASTGGVSTDTQYF
- - TRBJ2-7 TRBV6-1 TGTGCCAGCACCTCTTCGAGGACCTCCTACGAGCAGTACTTC CASTSSRTSYEQYF
- - TRBJ2-3 TRBV11-2 TGTGCCAGCAGCTTAGGTAGTTACACAGATACGCAGTATTTT CASSLGSYTDTQYF
- - TRBJ1-1 TRBV30 TGTGCCTGGATGGTTTTGGCGAACACTGAAGCTTTCTTT CAWMVLANTEAFF
TRBD1 - TRBJ1-2 TRBV6-1 TGTGCCAGCAGGCCTCCGGGACAGGGGGCGTACGGCTACACCTTC CASRPPGQGAYGYTF
- - TRBJ1-2 TRBV19 TGTGCCAGTAGTACCACGGGCCCAGCGTCTAACTATGGCTACACCTTC CASSTTGPASNYGYTF
- - TRBJ2-1 TRBV5-4 TGTGCCAGCAACTGGGGGGACGGGGTAGGAGAGCAGTTCTTC CASNWGDGVGEQFF
- - TRBJ1-3 TRBV9 TGTGCCAGCAGCTCAGAGGCCCCGACGTATTCCTCTGGAAACACCATATATTTT CASSSEAPTYSSGNTIYF
- - TRBJ2-7 TRBV4-1 TGCGCCAGCAGCCAGGGACTCGGAGAGGCCTACGAGCAGTACTTC CASSQGLGEAYEQYF
- - TRBJ2-3 TRBV11-3 TGTGCCAGCAGCTTAGATCTGGTAGATACGCAGTATTTT CASSLDLVDTQYF
- - TRBJ1-5 TRBV29-1 TGCAGCGTCCTTACCCACAGTGTCAATCAGCCCCAGCATTTT CSVLTHSVNQPQHF
- - TRBJ1-2 TRBV5-1 TGCGCCAGCAGCACCAGGGTTGGAGATGGCTACACCTTC CASSTRVGDGYTF
TRBD1 - TRBJ1-1 TRBV29-1 TGCAGCGCCTCCCCGGACAGGGTCACTGAAGCTTTCTTT CSASPDRVTEAFF
- - TRBJ1-2 TRBV7-8 TGTGCCAGCAGCTTAGCTAACTATGGCTACACCTTC CASSLANYGYTF
TRBD2 - TRBJ2-7 TRBV5-1 TGCGCCAGCAGCCTCGGGACTACACAGGCTCACGAGCAGTACTTC CASSLGTTQAHEQYF
- - TRBJ2-5 TRBV6-5 TGTGCCAGCAGTTATAATACCGGGGGAGGGACCCAGTACTTC CASSYNTGGGTQYF
- - TRBJ2-5 TRBV29-1 TGCAGCGCCGAAAGTGGATTGCAAGAGACCCAGTACTTC CSAESGLQETQYF